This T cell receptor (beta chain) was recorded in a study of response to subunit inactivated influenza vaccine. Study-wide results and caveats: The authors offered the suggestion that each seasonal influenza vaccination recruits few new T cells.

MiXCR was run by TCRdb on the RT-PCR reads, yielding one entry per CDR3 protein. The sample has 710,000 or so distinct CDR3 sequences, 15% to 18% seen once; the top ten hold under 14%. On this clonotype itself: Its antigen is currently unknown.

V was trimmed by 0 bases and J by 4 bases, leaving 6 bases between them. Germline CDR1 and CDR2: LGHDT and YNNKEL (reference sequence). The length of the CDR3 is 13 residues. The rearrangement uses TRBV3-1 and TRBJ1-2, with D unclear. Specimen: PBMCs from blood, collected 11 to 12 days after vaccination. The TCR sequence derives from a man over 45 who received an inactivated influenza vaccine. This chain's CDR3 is CASSQDASYGYTF. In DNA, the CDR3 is TGTGCCAGCAGCCAAGATGCAAGCTATGGCTACACCTTC.